The 8 T cell receptor beta chains presented below share a single source sample, sequenced in a study of T cell changes during pregnancy in multiple sclerosis. TCRdb's copy holds only in-frame clones and misses some; the assay was immunoSEQ multiplex PCR. The sample gives 35,000 to 55,000 clones, about 91% of which show up once; roughly 2.2% is in the top ten. The material sequenced was peripheral blood, taken in the third trimester of pregnancy. The receptors originated from a female donor with multiple sclerosis, enrolled in a pregnancy study.

The rearrangement uses TRBV11-3 and TRBJ2-1, with 13 bases identical to TRBD2. The J segment lost 6 bases and the V segment lost 5 bases, leaving 7 bases of the junction unmatched. The germline CDR1 and CDR2 sequences are SGHNT and YENEEA. The CDR3 is made up of 16 amino acids. The CDR3, as DNA: TGTGCCAGCAGCCCCCGGACTAGCGGGAGCGGCAATGAGCAGTTCTTC. It is translated as CASSPRTSGSGNEQFF.

The gene calls are TRBV7-9 and TRBJ2-5; D is perhaps TRBD1 (6 bases). The CDR3 runs 14 residues. V lost 1 base, J lost 5 bases, and 11 bases lay in between. The germline V gene encodes CDR1 SEHNR and CDR2 FQNEAQ (reference sequence). The CDR3 bases are TGTGCCAGCAGCTTAGGAGGGGGTGATGAGACCCAGTACTTC. It yields the protein CASSLGGGDETQYF.

The rearrangement joins TRBV7-2 to TRBJ1-2, with a possible D match to TRBD1 (5 bases). The CDR3 spans 13 residues. Deletions cut 5 bases from V and 4 bases from J, with 11 bases between. CDR1 and CDR2 (germline): SGHTA, FQGNSA. The CDR3 coding sequence is TGTGCCAGCAGCGGAGGAGGGGCCTATGGCTACACCTTC. Protein sequence: CASSGGGAYGYTF.

V and J are TRBV19 and TRBJ2-1, with 7 bases identical to TRBD2. The CDR3 contains 14 residues. With 3 bases clipped from V and 8 bases from J, the junction kept 7 bases outside the gene matches. In germline, CDR1 is LNHDA, CDR2 SQIVND (reference sequence). DNA of the CDR3: TGTGCCAGTAGTATCCCTGGGCTAGCGGATGAGCAGTTCTTC. Encoded protein: CASSIPGLADEQFF. The variable domain in full, with the rest retrieved from reference TRBV19 and TRBJ2-1, is DGGITQSPKYLFRKEGQNVTLSCEQNLNHDAMYWYRQDPGQGLRLIYYSQIVNDFQKGDIAEGYSVSREKKESFPLTVTSAQKNPTAFYLCASSIPGLADEQFFGPGTRLTVL.

CDR3 DNA sequence: TGTGCCAGCAGCCTCCCGGGACAGAGTAACTATGGCTACACCTTC. Translating it yields CASSLPGQSNYGYTF. The rearrangement uses TRBV9 and TRBJ1-2; 7 nucleotides align to TRBD1. CDR1 is SGDLS, CDR2 YYNGEE, per germline. Germline trimming cut 4 bases from V and 1 base from J; bases unmatched to any gene: 7. This CDR3 comprises 15 residues.

The chain carries TRBV6-4 and TRBJ2-3, with 10 bases fitting TRBD2. Germline V CDR1 and CDR2: MRHNA, SNTAGT. With V trimmed by 0 bases and J by 6 bases, 6 bases remained unmatched. This CDR3 spans 16 amino acids. The CDR3 loop reads CASSDSAAGGGDTQYF. The CDR3 nucleotides are TGTGCCAGCAGTGACTCGGCAGCGGGAGGGGGGGATACGCAGTATTTT.

This clone was recorded once. The J gene is TRBJ2-3, the V gene TRBV7-4; D possibly corresponds to TRBD2 (6 bases). This CDR3 comprises 16 residues. CDR1 is SGHVT and CDR2 is SQSDAQ in the germline V gene. The V gene lost 1 base and the J gene lost 5 bases, with 16 bases spanning the gap. The CDR3 coding sequence is TGTGCCAGCAGCTTAGAAAGGTGGGAGGAAGTAGATACGCAGTATTTT. Translation gives CASSLERWEEVDTQYF.

The J gene is TRBJ1-1, the V gene TRBV29-1; D gene uncertain. There are 12 residues in the CDR3. Trimming stripped 3 bases from V and 5 bases from J, with 10 bases between. Looked up from germline, CDR1 is SQVTM and CDR2 is ANQGSEA. The CDR3 protein is CSVDAPVTEAFF. The DNA of the CDR3 is TGCAGCGTTGACGCCCCGGTAACTGAAGCTTTCTTT.